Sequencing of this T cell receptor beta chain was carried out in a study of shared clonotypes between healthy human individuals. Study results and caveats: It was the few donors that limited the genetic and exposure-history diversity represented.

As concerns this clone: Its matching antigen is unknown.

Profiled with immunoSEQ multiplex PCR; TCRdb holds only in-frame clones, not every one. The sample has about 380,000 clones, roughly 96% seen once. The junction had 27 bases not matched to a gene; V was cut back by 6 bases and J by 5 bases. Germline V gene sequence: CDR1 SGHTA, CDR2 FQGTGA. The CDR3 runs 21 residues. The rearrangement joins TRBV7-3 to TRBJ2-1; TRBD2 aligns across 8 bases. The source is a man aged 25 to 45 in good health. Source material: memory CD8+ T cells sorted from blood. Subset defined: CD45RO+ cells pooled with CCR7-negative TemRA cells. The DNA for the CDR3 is TGTGCCAGCAGGGGGGCTTTGAAGGAAGGAGCGGGAGAAACTTTGGACAATGAGCAGTTCTTC. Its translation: CASRGALKEGAGETLDNEQFF.